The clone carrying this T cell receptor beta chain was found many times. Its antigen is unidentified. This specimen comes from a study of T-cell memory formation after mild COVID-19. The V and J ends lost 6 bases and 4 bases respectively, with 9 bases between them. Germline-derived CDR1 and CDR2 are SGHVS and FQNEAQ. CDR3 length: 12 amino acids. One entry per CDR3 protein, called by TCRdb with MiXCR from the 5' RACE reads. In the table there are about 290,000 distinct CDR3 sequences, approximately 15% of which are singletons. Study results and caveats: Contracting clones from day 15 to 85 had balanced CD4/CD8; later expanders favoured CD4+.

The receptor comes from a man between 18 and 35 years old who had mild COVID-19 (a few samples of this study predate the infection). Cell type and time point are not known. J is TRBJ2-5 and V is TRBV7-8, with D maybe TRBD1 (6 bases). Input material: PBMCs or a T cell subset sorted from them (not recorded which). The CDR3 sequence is CASSQGRETQYF. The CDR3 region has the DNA TGTGCCAGCAGTCAGGGGAGAGAGACCCAGTACTTC.